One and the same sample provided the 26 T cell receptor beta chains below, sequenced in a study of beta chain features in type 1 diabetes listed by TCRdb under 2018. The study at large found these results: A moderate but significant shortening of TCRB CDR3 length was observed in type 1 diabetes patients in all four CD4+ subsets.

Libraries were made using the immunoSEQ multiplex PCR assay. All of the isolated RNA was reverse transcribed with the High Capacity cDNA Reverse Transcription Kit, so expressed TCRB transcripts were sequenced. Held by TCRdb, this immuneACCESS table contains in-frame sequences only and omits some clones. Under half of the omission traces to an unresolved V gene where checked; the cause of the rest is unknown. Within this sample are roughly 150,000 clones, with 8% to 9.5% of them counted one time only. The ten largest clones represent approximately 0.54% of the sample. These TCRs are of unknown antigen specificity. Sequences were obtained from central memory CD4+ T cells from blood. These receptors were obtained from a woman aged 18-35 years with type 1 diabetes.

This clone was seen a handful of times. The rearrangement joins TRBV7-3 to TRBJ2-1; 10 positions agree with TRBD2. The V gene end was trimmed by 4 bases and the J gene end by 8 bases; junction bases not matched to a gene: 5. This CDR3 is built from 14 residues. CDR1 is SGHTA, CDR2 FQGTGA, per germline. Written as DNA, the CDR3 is TGTGCCAGCAGCTCTAGCGGGAGTCAGCATGAGCAGTTCTTC. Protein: CASSSSGSQHEQFF.

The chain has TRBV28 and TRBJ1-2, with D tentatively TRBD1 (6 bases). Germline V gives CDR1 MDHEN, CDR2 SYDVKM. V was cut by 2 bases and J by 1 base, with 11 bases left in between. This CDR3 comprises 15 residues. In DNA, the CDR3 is TGTGCCAGCAGTTTAACTGGACAGTTTAACTATGGCTACACCTTC. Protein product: CASSLTGQFNYGYTF.

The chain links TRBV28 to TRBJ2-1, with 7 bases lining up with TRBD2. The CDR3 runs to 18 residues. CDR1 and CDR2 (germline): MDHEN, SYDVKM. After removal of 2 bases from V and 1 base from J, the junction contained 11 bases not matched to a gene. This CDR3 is CASSLNGRGEGSYNEQFF. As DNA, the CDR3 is TGTGCCAGCAGTTTAAATGGGCGCGGGGAGGGGTCCTACAATGAGCAGTTCTTC.

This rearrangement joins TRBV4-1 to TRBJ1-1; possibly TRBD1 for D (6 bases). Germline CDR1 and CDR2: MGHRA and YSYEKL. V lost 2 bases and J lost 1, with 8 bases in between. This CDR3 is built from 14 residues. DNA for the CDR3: TGCGCCAGCAGCCAAACACAGGGGAACACTGAAGCTTTCTTT. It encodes CASSQTQGNTEAFF.

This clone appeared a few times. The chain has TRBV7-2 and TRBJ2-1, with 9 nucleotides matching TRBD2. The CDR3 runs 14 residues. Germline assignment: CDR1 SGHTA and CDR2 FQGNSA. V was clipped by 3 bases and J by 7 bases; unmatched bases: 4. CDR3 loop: CASSFRLAVNEQFF. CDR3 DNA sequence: TGTGCCAGCAGCTTTCGACTAGCGGTTAATGAGCAGTTCTTC.

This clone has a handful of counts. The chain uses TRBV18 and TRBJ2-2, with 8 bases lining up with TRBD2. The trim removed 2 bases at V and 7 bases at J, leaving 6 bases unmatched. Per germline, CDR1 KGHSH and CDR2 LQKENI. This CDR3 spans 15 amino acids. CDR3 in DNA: TGTGCCAGCTCACCAGGACTAGCAACGGGCGGGGAGCTGTTTTTT. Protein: CASSPGLATGGELFF.

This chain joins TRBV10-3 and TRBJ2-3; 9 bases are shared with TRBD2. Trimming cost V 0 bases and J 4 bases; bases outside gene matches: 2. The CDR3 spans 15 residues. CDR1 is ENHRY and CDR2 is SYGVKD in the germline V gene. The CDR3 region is CAISESSGGSDTQYF. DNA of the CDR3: TGTGCCATCAGTGAGTCTAGCGGGGGCTCAGATACGCAGTATTTT.

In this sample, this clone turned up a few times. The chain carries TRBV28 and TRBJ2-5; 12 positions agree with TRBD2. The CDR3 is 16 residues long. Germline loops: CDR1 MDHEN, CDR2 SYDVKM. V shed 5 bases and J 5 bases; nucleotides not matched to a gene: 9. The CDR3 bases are TGTGCCAGCAGTGTATCTAGCGGGAGGGCCTGGGAGACCCAGTACTTC. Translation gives CASSVSSGRAWETQYF.

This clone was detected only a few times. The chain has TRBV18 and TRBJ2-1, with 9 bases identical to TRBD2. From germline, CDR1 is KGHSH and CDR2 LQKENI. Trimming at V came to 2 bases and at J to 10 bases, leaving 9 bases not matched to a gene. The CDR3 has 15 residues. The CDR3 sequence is CASSPELAGLGEQFF. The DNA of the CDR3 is TGTGCCAGCTCACCAGAGCTAGCGGGATTGGGGGAGCAGTTCTTC.

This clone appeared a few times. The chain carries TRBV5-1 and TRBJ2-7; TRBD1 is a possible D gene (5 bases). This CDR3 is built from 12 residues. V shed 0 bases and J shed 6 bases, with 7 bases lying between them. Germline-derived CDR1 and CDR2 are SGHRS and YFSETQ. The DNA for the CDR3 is TGCGCCAGCAGCTTGGGGGGCCTCGAGCAGTACTTC. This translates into CASSLGGLEQYF.

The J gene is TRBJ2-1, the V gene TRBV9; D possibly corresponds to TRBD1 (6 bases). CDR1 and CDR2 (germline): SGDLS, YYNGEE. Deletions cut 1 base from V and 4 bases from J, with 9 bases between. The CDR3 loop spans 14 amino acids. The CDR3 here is CASSVSDRYNEQFF. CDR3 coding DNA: TGTGCCAGCAGCGTATCGGACAGATACAATGAGCAGTTCTTC.

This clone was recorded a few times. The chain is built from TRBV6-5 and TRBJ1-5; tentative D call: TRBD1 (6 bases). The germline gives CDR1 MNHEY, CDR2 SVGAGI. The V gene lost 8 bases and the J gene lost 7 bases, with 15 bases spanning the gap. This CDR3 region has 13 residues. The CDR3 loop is CASATGYWQPQHF. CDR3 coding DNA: TGTGCCAGCGCTACAGGGTATTGGCAGCCCCAGCATTTT.

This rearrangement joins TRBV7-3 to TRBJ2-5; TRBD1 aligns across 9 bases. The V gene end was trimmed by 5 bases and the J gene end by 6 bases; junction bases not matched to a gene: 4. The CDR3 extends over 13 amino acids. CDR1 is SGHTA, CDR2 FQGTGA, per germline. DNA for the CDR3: TGTGCCAGCAGCCAAACAGGGGGCCAGACCCAGTACTTC. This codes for CASSQTGGQTQYF.

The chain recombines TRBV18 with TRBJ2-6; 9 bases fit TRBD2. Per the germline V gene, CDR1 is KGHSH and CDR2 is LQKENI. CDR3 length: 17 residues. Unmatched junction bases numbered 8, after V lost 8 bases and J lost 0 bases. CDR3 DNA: TGTGCCAGCACAGCGACTAGCGGACGCTCTGGGGCCAACGTCCTGACTTTC. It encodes CASTATSGRSGANVLTF.

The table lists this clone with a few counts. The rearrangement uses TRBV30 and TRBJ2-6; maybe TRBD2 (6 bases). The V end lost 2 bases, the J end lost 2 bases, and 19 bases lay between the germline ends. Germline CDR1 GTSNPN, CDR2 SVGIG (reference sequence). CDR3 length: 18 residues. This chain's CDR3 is CAWSWGGRAYAGANVLTF. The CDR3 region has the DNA TGTGCCTGGAGTTGGGGAGGCAGGGCATACGCTGGGGCCAACGTCCTGACTTTC.

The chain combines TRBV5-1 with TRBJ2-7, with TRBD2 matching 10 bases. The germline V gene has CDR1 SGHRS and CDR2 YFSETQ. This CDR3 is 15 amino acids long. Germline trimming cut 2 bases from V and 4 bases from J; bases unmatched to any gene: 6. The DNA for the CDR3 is TGCGCCAGCAGCTTTGCCTCTAGCGGGGGATACGAGCAGTACTTC. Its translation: CASSFASSGGYEQYF. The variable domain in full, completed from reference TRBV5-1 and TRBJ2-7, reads KAGVTQTPRYLIKTRGQQVTLSCSPISGHRSVSWYQQTPGQGLQFLFEYFSETQRNKGNFPGRFSGRQFSNSRSEMNVSTLELGDSALYLCASSFASSGGYEQYFGPGTRLTVT.

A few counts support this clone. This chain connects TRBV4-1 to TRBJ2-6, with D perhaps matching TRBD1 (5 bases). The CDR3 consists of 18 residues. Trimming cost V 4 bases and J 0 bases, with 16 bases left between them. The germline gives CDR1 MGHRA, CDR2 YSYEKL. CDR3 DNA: TGCGCCAGCAGCCTCGACAGTCAAGTGGGCTCTGGGGCCAACGTCCTGACTTTC. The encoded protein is CASSLDSQVGSGANVLTF.

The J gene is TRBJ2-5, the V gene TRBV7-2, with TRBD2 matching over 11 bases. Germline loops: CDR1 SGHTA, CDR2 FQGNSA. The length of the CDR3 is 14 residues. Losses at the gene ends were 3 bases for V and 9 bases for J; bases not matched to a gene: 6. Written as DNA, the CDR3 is TGTGCCAGCAGCTTGCCGGGACTAGCGGTGCCCCAGTACTTC. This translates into CASSLPGLAVPQYF.

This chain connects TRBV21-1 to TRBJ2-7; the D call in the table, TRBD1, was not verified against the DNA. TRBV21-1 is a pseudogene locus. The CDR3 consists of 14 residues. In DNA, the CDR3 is TGTGCCAGCCGACCTCGACAGAGCTCCTACGAGCAGTACTTC. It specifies CASRPRQSSYEQYF.

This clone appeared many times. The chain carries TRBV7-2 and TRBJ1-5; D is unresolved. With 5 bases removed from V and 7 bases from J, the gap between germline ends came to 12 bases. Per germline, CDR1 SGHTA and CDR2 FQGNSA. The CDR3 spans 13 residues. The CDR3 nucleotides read TGTGCCAGCAGCCAACACCACGGGCAGCCCCAGCATTTT. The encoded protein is CASSQHHGQPQHF. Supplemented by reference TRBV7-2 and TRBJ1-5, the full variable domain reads GAGVSQSPSNKVTEKGKDVELRCDPISGHTALYWYRQSLGQGLEFLIYFQGNSAPDKSGLPSDRFSAERTGGSVSTLTIQRTQQEDSAVYLCASSQHHGQPQHFGDGTRLSIL.

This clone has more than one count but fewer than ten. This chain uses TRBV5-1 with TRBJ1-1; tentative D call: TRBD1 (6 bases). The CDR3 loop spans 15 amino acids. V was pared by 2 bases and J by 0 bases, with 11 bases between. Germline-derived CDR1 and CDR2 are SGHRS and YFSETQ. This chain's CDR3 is CASSFGQRLNTEAFF. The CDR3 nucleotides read TGCGCCAGCAGCTTCGGACAGAGATTGAACACTGAAGCTTTCTTT.

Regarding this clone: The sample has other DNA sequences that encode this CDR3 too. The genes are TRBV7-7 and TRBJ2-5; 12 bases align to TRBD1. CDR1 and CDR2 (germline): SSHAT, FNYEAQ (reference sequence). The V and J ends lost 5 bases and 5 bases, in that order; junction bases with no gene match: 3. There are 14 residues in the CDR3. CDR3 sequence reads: CASSPGTGGETQYF. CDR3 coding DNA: TGTGCCAGCAGCCCGGGGACAGGGGGCGAGACCCAGTACTTC.

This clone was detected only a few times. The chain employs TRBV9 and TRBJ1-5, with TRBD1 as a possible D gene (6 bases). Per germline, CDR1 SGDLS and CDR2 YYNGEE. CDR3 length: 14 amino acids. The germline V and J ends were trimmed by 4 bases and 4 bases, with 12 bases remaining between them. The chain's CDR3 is CASSRSTGNQPQHF. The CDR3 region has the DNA TGTGCCAGCAGCAGATCAACAGGGAATCAGCCCCAGCATTTT.

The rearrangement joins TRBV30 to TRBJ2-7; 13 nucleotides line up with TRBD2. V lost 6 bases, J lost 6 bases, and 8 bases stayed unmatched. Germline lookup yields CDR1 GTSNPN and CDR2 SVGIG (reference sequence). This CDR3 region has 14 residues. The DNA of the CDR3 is TGTGCCTGCCGAGGACTAGCGGGGGTCTGCGAGCAGTACTTC. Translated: CACRGLAGVCEQYF.

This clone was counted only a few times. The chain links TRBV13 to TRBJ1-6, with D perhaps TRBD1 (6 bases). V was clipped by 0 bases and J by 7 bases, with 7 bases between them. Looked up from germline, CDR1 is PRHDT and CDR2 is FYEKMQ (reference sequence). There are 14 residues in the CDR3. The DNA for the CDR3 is TGTGCCAGCAGCTTAGGCCAGGGGAATTCACCCCTCCACTTT. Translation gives CASSLGQGNSPLHF.

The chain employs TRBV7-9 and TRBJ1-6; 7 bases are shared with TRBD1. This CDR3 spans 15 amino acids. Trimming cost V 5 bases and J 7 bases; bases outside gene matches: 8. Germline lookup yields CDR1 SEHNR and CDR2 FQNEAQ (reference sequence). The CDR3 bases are TGTGCCAGCAGCAACGACAGGGCATACAATTCACCCCTCCACTTT. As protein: CASSNDRAYNSPLHF.